The 14 T cell receptor beta chains reported below all come from one sample, sequenced in a study of shared T cell receptors in the human thymus. The assay was immunoSEQ multiplex PCR, and TCRdb's table has in-frame clones only and misses some. The sample has some 640,000 clones; more than 75% are singletons. The data also belong to a second study, concerning human thymus T cells.

The sample was thymocytes. All receptors derive from a boy under three years old with a congenital heart defect.

The V gene is TRBV7-2, the J gene TRBJ2-5, with TRBD2 matching 8 bases. V trimming: 5 bases; J trimming: 5 bases; junction bases outside the gene matches: 10. Germline-derived CDR1 and CDR2 are SGHTA and FQGNSA. CDR3 length equals 15 residues. CDR3 sequence (DNA): TGTGCCAGCAGCCGCCCTTGCGGGGGGCATGAGACCCAGTACTTC. It is translated as CASSRPCGGHETQYF.

The V and J genes are TRBV5-8 and TRBJ1-1, with D perhaps TRBD1 (5 bases). Per germline, CDR1 SGHTS and CDR2 YDEGEE. The germline V and J ends were trimmed by 1 base and 2 bases, with 6 bases remaining between them. The CDR3 extends over 13 amino acids. CDR3 in DNA: TGTGCCAGCAGCTTGCAGGGTAACACTGAAGCTTTCTTT. Its translation is CASSLQGNTEAFF.

This clone was counted between two and nine times. This chain joins TRBV14 and TRBJ2-5, with 7 bases matching TRBD2. CDR1 is SGHDN and CDR2 is FVKESK in the germline V gene. V lost 1 base and J lost 5; bases outside the gene matches: 4. This CDR3 has 14 residues. CDR3 nucleotide sequence: TGTGCCAGCAGCCAAGCCGGCGGGAGTGAGACCCAGTACTTC. Protein sequence: CASSQAGGSETQYF.

J is TRBJ1-2 and V is TRBV19; D is unresolved. Germline V gene sequence: CDR1 LNHDA, CDR2 SQIVND (reference sequence). Deletions cut 3 bases from V and 0 bases from J, with 14 bases between. CDR3 length equals 16 residues. CDR3 sequence: CASSISWEAANYGYTF. The CDR3 region has the DNA TGTGCCAGTAGTATCTCCTGGGAGGCAGCTAACTATGGCTACACCTTC.

The rearrangement uses TRBV27 and TRBJ1-6, with D perhaps matching TRBD1 (5 bases). Trimming shortened V by 4 bases and J by 7 bases, and 23 bases separated the two germline ends. Germline CDR1 and CDR2: MNHEY and SMNVEV (reference sequence). The CDR3 contains 18 residues. Written as DNA, the CDR3 is TGTGCCAGCAGTTCGTACAAGCGACAGAGCGTTAGAAATTCACCCCTCCACTTT. Encoded protein: CASSSYKRQSVRNSPLHF.

J is TRBJ2-7 and V is TRBV4-1; possible D gene TRBD2, 5 bases. CDR3 length equals 17 residues. Germline CDR1 and CDR2: MGHRA and YSYEKL. Deletions cut 1 base from V and 0 bases from J, with 16 bases between. The CDR3 coding sequence is TGCGCCAGCAGCCAAGGTCAACGGGGTTTCTTCTCCTACGAGCAGTACTTC. This gives the protein CASSQGQRGFFSYEQYF.

This chain links TRBV6-1 with TRBJ2-5; 8 bases agree with TRBD2. CDR3 length: 16 residues. Unmatched junction bases numbered 10, after V lost 2 bases and J lost 5 bases. Germline CDR1 and CDR2: MNHNS and SASEGT. The CDR3 DNA reads as TGTGCCAGCAGTGAAAGGCTAGCGGGTGTCGGGGAGACCCAGTACTTC. This gives the protein CASSERLAGVGETQYF.

The V gene is TRBV9, the J gene TRBJ2-5; 8 bases match TRBD2. The CDR3 length is 13 residues. Trimming cost V 3 bases and J 5 bases; bases outside gene matches: 3. Germline V lookup: CDR1 SGDLS, CDR2 YYNGEE. DNA of the CDR3: TGTGCCAGCAGCGGAGCGGGAGTGGAGACCCAGTACTTC. Protein product: CASSGAGVETQYF.

The chain combines TRBV19 with TRBJ1-2, with 11 nucleotides matching TRBD1. The CDR3 is 13 amino acids. Germline CDR1 and CDR2: LNHDA and SQIVND (reference sequence). J gave up 8 bases and V 9 bases, and 8 bases lay outside the gene matches. The CDR3 region has the DNA TGTGCCAGCCGGGGACAGGGGGGAGGGGGCTACACCTTC. Translation gives CASRGQGGGGYTF.

The V and J genes are TRBV9 and TRBJ1-3; 7 bases map to TRBD1. CDR1 is SGDLS, CDR2 YYNGEE, per germline. This CDR3 has 15 amino acids. With 5 bases clipped from V and 0 bases from J, the junction kept 5 bases outside the gene matches. The CDR3 sequence: CASRGDRHSGNTIYF. CDR3 nucleotides: TGTGCCAGCAGAGGGGACAGACACTCTGGAAACACCATATATTTT.

The J gene is TRBJ1-5, the V gene TRBV4-1, with D unresolved. This CDR3 region has 15 residues. The germline CDR1 and CDR2 sequences are MGHRA and YSYEKL. V was pared by 1 base and J by 0 bases, with 7 bases between. CDR3 protein: CASSQGSDSNQPQHF. CDR3 in DNA: TGCGCCAGCAGCCAAGGATCAGATAGCAATCAGCCCCAGCATTTT.

J is TRBJ1-1 and V is TRBV28, with D unclear. With 0 bases removed from V and 0 bases from J, the gap between germline ends came to 8 bases. The CDR3 is made up of 15 amino acids. Per germline, CDR1 MDHEN and CDR2 SYDVKM. The CDR3 coding sequence is TGTGCCAGCAGTTTATGTGAGGGCATGAACACTGAAGCTTTCTTT. Its protein is CASSLCEGMNTEAFF.

The rearrangement joins TRBV4-1 to TRBJ2-7; TRBD1 might be the D (6 bases). The CDR3 sequence is 12 residues long. Germline values: CDR1 MGHRA, CDR2 YSYEKL. Trimming shortened V by 2 bases and J by 4 bases, and 6 bases separated the two germline ends. The CDR3 nucleotides are TGCGCCAGCAGCCAAACAGGGTACGAGCAGTACTTC. This translates into CASSQTGYEQYF.

V is TRBV5-4 and J is TRBJ1-3; 7 bases line up with TRBD1. The J segment lost 0 bases and the V segment lost 3 bases, leaving 3 bases of the junction unmatched. This CDR3 has 15 amino acids. CDR1 is SGHNT and CDR2 is YYREEE in the germline V gene (reference sequence). CDR3 loop: CASSSGQFSGNTIYF. The DNA for the CDR3 is TGTGCCAGCAGCTCGGGACAGTTCTCTGGAAACACCATATATTTT.